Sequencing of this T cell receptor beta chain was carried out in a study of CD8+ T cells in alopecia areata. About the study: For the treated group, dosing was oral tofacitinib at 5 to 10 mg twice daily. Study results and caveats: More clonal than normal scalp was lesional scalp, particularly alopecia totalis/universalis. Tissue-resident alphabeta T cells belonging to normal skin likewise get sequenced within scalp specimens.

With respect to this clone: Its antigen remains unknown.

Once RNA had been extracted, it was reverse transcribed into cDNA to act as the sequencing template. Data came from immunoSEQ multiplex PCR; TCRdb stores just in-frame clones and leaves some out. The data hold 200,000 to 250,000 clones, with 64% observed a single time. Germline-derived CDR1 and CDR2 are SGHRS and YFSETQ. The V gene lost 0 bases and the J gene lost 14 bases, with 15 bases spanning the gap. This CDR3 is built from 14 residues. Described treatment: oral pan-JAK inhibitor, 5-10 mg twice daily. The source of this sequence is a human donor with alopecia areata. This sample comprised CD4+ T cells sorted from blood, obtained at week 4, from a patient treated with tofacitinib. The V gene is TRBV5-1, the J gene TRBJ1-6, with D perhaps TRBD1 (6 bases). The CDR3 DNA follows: TGCGCCAGCAGCTTGGGCCAGGGGATTTCGTCCCTCCACTTT. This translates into CASSLGQGISSLHF.